One sample yielded the 15 T cell receptor beta chains listed below, sequenced in a study of breast tumors, draining lymph nodes, adjacent tissues. Using its own MiXCR run on the multiplex PCR reads, TCRdb lists one record per CDR3 protein. The data contain fewer than 150,000 distinct CDR3 sequences, around 20% of them singletons. The lymph nodes were axillary draining lymph nodes from breast cancer patients. Sequenced sample: axillary lymph node tissue. The source of these receptors is a female donor with breast cancer. Some clones in this sample may be carry-over from other donors' samples.

This clonotype was detected many times. The V gene is TRBV20-1, the J gene TRBJ1-4; D might be TRBD1 (5 bases). The CDR3 is 15 residues long. Germline loops: CDR1 DFQATT, CDR2 SNEGSKA (reference sequence). Between the trimmed V and J ends, which lost 1 base and 4 bases, there was a span of 13 bases. CDR3 bases: TGCAGTGCTAGAGTGGCTCGGGACGTTAATGAAAAACTGTTTTTT. Translating it yields CSARVARDVNEKLFF.

This clonotype was recorded many times. This CDR3 reads CASSEAGTSGDNEQFF. DNA for the CDR3: TGTGCCAGCAGTGAAGCCGGGACTAGCGGGGACAATGAGCAGTTCTTC. The gene calls are TRBV25-1 and TRBJ2-1; TRBD2 matches at 13 bases. The V segment lost 2 bases and the J segment 5 bases; nucleotides outside the gene matches: 3. Per germline, CDR1 MGHDK and CDR2 SYGVNS. This CDR3 is built from 16 residues.

This clonotype appeared a single time. One end of the junction fails to match germline, which may point to a read error. V gene TRBV19 combines with J gene TRBJ2-2; TRBD2 might be the D (7 bases). Per germline, CDR1 LNHDA and CDR2 SQIVND (reference sequence). The CDR3 runs 17 residues. The CDR3 nucleotides are TGTGCCAGTAGTCCCTTTGGTGGGAGGGACAACACCGGGGAGCTGCTTTTT. Translated: CASSPFGGRDNTGELLF. The whole variable domain, filled in from reference TRBV19 and TRBJ2-2, reads DGGITQSPKYLFRKEGQNVTLSCEQNLNHDAMYWYRQDPGQGLRLIYYSQIVNDFQKGDIAEGYSVSREKKESFPLTVTSAQKNPTAFYLCASSPFGGRDNTGELLFGEGSRLTVL.

The sample holds many counts of this clonotype. The chain employs TRBV5-1 and TRBJ2-7; 8 nucleotides agree with TRBD1. CDR3 length equals 14 residues. V lost 4 bases, J lost 3 bases, and 6 bases stayed unmatched. CDR1 is SGHRS, CDR2 YFSETQ, per germline. Here the CDR3 reads CASSDGTGGYEQYF. The CDR3 nucleotides are TGCGCCAGCAGCGACGGGACAGGCGGCTACGAGCAGTACTTC. The full variable domain, its missing parts supplied by reference TRBV5-1 and TRBJ2-7, is KAGVTQTPRYLIKTRGQQVTLSCSPISGHRSVSWYQQTPGQGLQFLFEYFSETQRNKGNFPGRFSGRQFSNSRSEMNVSTLELGDSALYLCASSDGTGGYEQYFGPGTRLTVT.

This clonotype was seen repeatedly, ten times or more. This chain connects TRBV5-1 to TRBJ2-7; TRBD2 matches 8 bases. V dropped 5 bases and J dropped 5; count of bases not matched to a gene: 3. The CDR3 runs 12 residues. Germline CDR1 is SGHRS and CDR2 is YFSETQ. CDR3: CASRGTRDEQYF. CDR3 nucleotides: TGCGCCAGCAGAGGGACTAGGGACGAGCAGTACTTC.

At least ten counts were recorded for this clonotype. V gene TRBV6-5 combines with J gene TRBJ2-7; 9 bases are shared with TRBD2. With V trimmed by 7 bases and J by 9 bases, 13 bases remained unmatched. The CDR3 loop spans 14 amino acids. CDR1 is MNHEY, CDR2 SVGAGI, per germline. The CDR3 sequence is CASNQFSGRGRQYF. The CDR3 DNA follows: TGTGCCAGCAACCAATTTAGCGGGAGAGGTCGGCAGTACTTC.

Many counts were recorded for this clonotype. The CDR3 loop reads CASRAGTGTTYEQYF. The CDR3 nucleotides are TGTGCCAGCAGAGCTGGGACAGGGACGACCTACGAGCAGTACTTC. The chain is built from TRBV2 and TRBJ2-7; 9 bases match TRBD1. Germline CDR1 SNHLY, CDR2 FYNNEI. The CDR3 is 15 residues long. After removal of 6 bases from V and 2 bases from J, the junction contained 8 bases not matched to a gene. The full variable domain, in which reference TRBV2 and TRBJ2-7 provide the parts outside the CDR3, is EPEVTQTPSHQVTQMGQEVILRCVPISNHLYFYWYRQILGQKVEFLVSFYNNEISEKSEIFDDQFSVERPDGSNFTLKIRSTKLEDSAMYFCASRAGTGTTYEQYFGPGTRLTVT.

Comment on this clonotype: This is likely a read error, given that the CDR3 carries no conserved phenylalanine or tryptophan at its end. The chain couples TRBV5-1 to TRBJ2-3, with D possibly TRBD2 on 7 matching bases. The CDR3 is 17 amino acids. Looked up from germline, CDR1 is SGHRS and CDR2 is YFSETQ. In DNA, the CDR3 is TGCGCCAGTAGCTTAGACGTGCGGGGGCTTGGCACAGATACGCAGTATCTT. Translation: CASSLDVRGLGTDTQYL.

On this clonotype itself: A read error is possible here, since a much larger clone lies one base away. The chain employs TRBV11-1 and TRBJ2-7; the match to TRBD1 covers 7 bases. The germline CDR1 and CDR2 sequences are SGHAT and FQDESV (reference sequence). The CDR3 has 13 amino acids. The V and J ends lost 5 bases and 7 bases, in that order; junction bases with no gene match: 8. As DNA, the CDR3 is TGTGCCAGCAGCCTCTACAGGGGCCATGAGCAGTACTTC. Translating it yields CASSLYRGHEQYF. The complete variable domain, with remaining parts taken from reference TRBV11-1 and TRBJ2-7, reads EAEVAQSPRYKITEKSQAVAFWCDPISGHATLYWYRQILGQGPELLVQFQDESVVDDSQLPKDRFSAERLKGVDSTLKIQPAELGDSAMYLCASSLYRGHEQYFGPGTRLTVT.

This clonotype was picked up many times. The rearrangement uses TRBV9 and TRBJ2-2, with 10 bases fitting TRBD2. Germline V gives CDR1 SGDLS, CDR2 YYNGEE. Trimming took 0 bases from V and 3 from J; bases not matched to a gene: 5. CDR3 length equals 17 residues. The CDR3 sequence is CASSVARLAGDTGELFF. The CDR3 region has the DNA TGTGCCAGCAGCGTAGCTCGGCTAGCGGGAGACACCGGGGAGCTGTTTTTT.

This clonotype was seen at least ten times. The V gene is TRBV6-5, the J gene TRBJ2-6; unclear D gene. The CDR3 consists of 15 residues. The V and J ends lost 8 bases and 0 bases respectively, with 11 bases between them. Germline-derived CDR1 and CDR2 are MNHEY and SVGAGI. CDR3: CASALESSGANVLTF. CDR3 DNA sequence: TGTGCCAGCGCGTTGGAGAGCTCTGGGGCCAACGTCCTGACTTTC.

As for this clonotype: Being one base from a much bigger clone, this may be a read error. In DNA, the CDR3 is TGCAGCGCTTTACGGGGGTACGAGCAGTACTTC. This sequence encodes CSALRGYEQYF. This chain joins TRBV29-1 and TRBJ2-7, with a tentative D call TRBD2 (6 bases). There are 11 residues in the CDR3. Germline V CDR1 and CDR2: SQVTM, ANQGSEA. V was cut by 7 bases and J by 4 bases, with 11 bases left in between.

This clonotype was observed many times. This rearrangement joins TRBV19 to TRBJ1-5, with 8 bases lining up with TRBD1. The length of the CDR3 is 17 residues. The J segment lost 2 bases and the V segment lost 1 base, leaving 7 bases of the junction unmatched. Germline V gene data show CDR1 as LNHDA and CDR2 as SQIVND (reference sequence). CDR3 DNA sequence: TGTGCCAGTAGTATAGGTGGGCAGGGGGCGGGCAATCAGCCCCAGCATTTT. It yields the protein CASSIGGQGAGNQPQHF.

This clonotype came up many times. The rearrangement links TRBV6-1 to TRBJ2-2; a possible D gene is TRBD2 (5 bases). The germline CDR1 and CDR2 sequences are MNHNS and SASEGT. This CDR3 comprises 14 residues. With 7 bases removed from V and 5 bases from J, the gap between germline ends came to 14 bases. The CDR3 DNA reads TGTGCCAGCACGGAGGTGGATGAGACCGGGGAGCTGTTTTTT. Residues: CASTEVDETGELFF.

V usage is TRBV5-4 and J usage is TRBJ2-3; D possibly corresponds to TRBD2 (5 bases). The germline V gene encodes CDR1 SGHNT and CDR2 YYREEE (reference sequence). The CDR3 covers 14 residues. Trimming removed 2 bases from V and 2 bases from J, with 9 bases in between. The CDR3: CASSLAVSTDTQYF. In nucleotides, the CDR3 is TGTGCCAGCAGCTTAGCGGTATCCACAGATACGCAGTATTTT.